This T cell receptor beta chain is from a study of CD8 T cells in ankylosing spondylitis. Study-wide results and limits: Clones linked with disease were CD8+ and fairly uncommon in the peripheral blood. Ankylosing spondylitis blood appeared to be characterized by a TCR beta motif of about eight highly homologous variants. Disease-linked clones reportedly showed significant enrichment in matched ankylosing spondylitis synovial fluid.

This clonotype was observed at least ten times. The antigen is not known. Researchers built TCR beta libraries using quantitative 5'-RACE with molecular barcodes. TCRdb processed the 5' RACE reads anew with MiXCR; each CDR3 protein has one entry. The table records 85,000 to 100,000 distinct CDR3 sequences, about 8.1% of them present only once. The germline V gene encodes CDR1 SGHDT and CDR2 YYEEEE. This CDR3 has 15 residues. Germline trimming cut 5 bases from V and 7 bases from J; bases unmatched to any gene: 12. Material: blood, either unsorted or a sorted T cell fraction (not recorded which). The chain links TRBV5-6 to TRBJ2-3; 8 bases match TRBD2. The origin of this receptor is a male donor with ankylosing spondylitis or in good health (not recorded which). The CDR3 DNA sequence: TGTGCCAGCAGAACTCGGGGGGGAGGCAGGAATACGCAGTATTTT. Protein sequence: CASRTRGGGRNTQYF.